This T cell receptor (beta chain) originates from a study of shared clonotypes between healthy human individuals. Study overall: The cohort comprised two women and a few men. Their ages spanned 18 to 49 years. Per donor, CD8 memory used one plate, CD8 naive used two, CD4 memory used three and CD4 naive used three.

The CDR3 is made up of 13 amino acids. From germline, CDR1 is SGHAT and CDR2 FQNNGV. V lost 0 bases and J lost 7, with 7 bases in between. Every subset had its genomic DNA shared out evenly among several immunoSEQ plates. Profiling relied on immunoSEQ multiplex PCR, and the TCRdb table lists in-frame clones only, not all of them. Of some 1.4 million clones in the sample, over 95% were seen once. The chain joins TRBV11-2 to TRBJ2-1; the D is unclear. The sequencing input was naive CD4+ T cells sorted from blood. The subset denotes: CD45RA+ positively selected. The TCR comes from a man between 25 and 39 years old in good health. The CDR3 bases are TGTGCCAGCAGCTTAGAATTTGCGAATGAGCAGTTCTTC. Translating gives CASSLEFANEQFF.